The 27 T cell receptor beta chains below all came from one sample that was sequenced in a study of blood T cell repertoires in COVID-19. Sequencing used immunoSEQ multiplex PCR; TCRdb keeps in-frame clones, though not all of them. Here the sample spans 160,000 or so clones, about four fifths being singletons. Sequenced input: peripheral blood. The receptors stem from a man aged 70 or older who had recovered from COVID-19.

This clone was found once. The rearrangement links TRBV18 to TRBJ1-3, with D possibly matching TRBD1 (6 bases). CDR1 and CDR2 (germline): KGHSH, LQKENI. The CDR3 runs to 16 residues. V lost 3 bases and J lost 3, with 15 bases in between. CDR3 coding DNA: TGTGCCAGCTCACCCCCTTCCGGGACACTTGGAAACACCATATATTTT. Amino acid sequence: CASSPPSGTLGNTIYF.

The rearrangement links TRBV19 to TRBJ2-5, with 7 bases identical to TRBD1. The CDR3 totals 16 residues. The germline CDR1 and CDR2 sequences are LNHDA and SQIVND (reference sequence). J gave up 4 bases and V 10 bases, and 18 bases lay outside the gene matches. In nucleotides, the CDR3 is TGTGCCACACGACAGGGCCTCATGGGATATGGAGAGACCCAGTACTTC. This codes for CATRQGLMGYGETQYF. The whole variable domain, remainder taken from reference TRBV19 and TRBJ2-5, is DGGITQSPKYLFRKEGQNVTLSCEQNLNHDAMYWYRQDPGQGLRLIYYSQIVNDFQKGDIAEGYSVSREKKESFPLTVTSAQKNPTAFYLCATRQGLMGYGETQYFGPGTRLLVL.

The chain combines TRBV11-3 with TRBJ2-3, with a possible D match to TRBD1 (5 bases). Germline V gives CDR1 SGHNT, CDR2 YENEEA. The CDR3 runs 16 residues. The V and J ends lost 5 bases and 2 bases respectively, with 17 bases between them. CDR3 residues: CASSPTQADPTDTQYF. The DNA for the CDR3 is TGTGCCAGCAGCCCGACACAGGCAGACCCCACAGATACGCAGTATTTT.

The CDR3 here is CASSKQGSYEQYF. CDR3 in DNA: TGTGCCAGCAGCAAACAGGGCTCCTACGAGCAGTACTTC. The rearrangement links TRBV7-9 to TRBJ2-7; a possible D gene is TRBD1 (6 bases). V was shortened by 5 bases and J by 0 bases, with 8 bases between the two germline ends. The CDR3 totals 13 residues. Germline CDR1 and CDR2: SEHNR and FQNEAQ (reference sequence).

This clone was seen more than once but under ten times. The rearrangement uses TRBV27 and TRBJ2-1; 15 bases line up with TRBD2. Germline assignment: CDR1 MNHEY and CDR2 SMNVEV (reference sequence). The junction had 7 bases not matched to a gene; V was cut back by 5 bases and J by 8 bases. CDR3 size: 16 residues. The CDR3 spells CASSPGLAGGFDEQFF. The CDR3 nucleotides are TGTGCCAGCAGTCCTGGACTAGCGGGAGGGTTCGATGAGCAGTTCTTC.

The chain has TRBV7-2 and TRBJ2-7, with 12 positions matching TRBD2. The CDR3 extends over 14 amino acids. The germline V gene encodes CDR1 SGHTA and CDR2 FQGNSA. The V segment lost 4 bases and the J segment 4 bases; nucleotides outside the gene matches: 2. The CDR3 protein is CASSWTSGTYEQYF. CDR3 DNA: TGTGCCAGCAGCTGGACTAGCGGGACATACGAGCAGTACTTC.

The chain uses TRBV9 and TRBJ1-2, with 8 bases matching TRBD1. The CDR3 has 15 amino acids. V gave up 0 bases and J gave up 3 bases; unmatched junction bases: 4. Germline V gene lookup returns CDR1 SGDLS and CDR2 YYNGEE. The CDR3 nucleotides read TGTGCCAGCAGCGTAGGGGGACAGGAGTACTATGGCTACACCTTC. It specifies CASSVGGQEYYGYTF.

The rearrangement links TRBV27 to TRBJ2-3; D perhaps matches TRBD1 (6 bases). This CDR3 contains 15 residues. Looked up from germline, CDR1 is MNHEY and CDR2 is SMNVEV (reference sequence). V lost 0 bases, J lost 4 bases, and 11 bases lay in between. CDR3 residues: CASSLSYQGPDTQYF. DNA of the CDR3: TGTGCCAGCAGTTTATCGTACCAGGGGCCAGATACGCAGTATTTT.

The chain has TRBV27 and TRBJ1-5; no clear D. Trimming removed 3 bases from V and 6 bases from J, with 15 bases in between. This CDR3 is 15 amino acids long. Germline V gene sequence: CDR1 MNHEY, CDR2 SMNVEV (reference sequence). CDR3 sequence: CASSLGPGMGQPQHF. CDR3 nucleotide sequence: TGTGCCAGCAGTTTGGGCCCCGGCATGGGTCAGCCCCAGCATTTT.

The sample holds one count of this clone. V usage is TRBV4-2 and J usage is TRBJ1-3, with 9 bases that match TRBD1. With V trimmed by 0 bases and J by 4 bases, 1 base remained unmatched. Germline V lookup: CDR1 LGHNA, CDR2 YNFKEQ. This CDR3 has 15 amino acids. CDR3 nucleotide sequence: TGTGCCAGCAGCCAAGAAGGACAGGGGGGAAACACCATATATTTT. Its protein is CASSQEGQGGNTIYF.

This rearrangement joins TRBV7-8 to TRBJ2-3, with D possibly matching TRBD2 (5 bases). V was clipped by 6 bases and J by 10 bases, with 23 bases between them. Germline V gene data show CDR1 as SGHVS and CDR2 as FQNEAQ. CDR3 length equals 15 residues. The CDR3 sequence is CASSQGGALGTSQYF. Here the CDR3 DNA reads TGTGCCAGCAGTCAAGGAGGCGCCCTGGGAACGTCGCAGTATTTT.

This chain connects TRBV24-1 to TRBJ2-1; tentative D call: TRBD2 (5 bases). V was pared by 2 bases and J by 4 bases, with 11 bases between. This CDR3 is built from 15 residues. Germline CDR1 KGHDR, CDR2 SFDVKD. The CDR3 sequence is CATSDSVRGYNEQFF. CDR3 coding DNA: TGTGCCACCAGTGATTCCGTACGGGGATACAATGAGCAGTTCTTC.

This clone was detected only once. The genes are TRBV5-4 and TRBJ2-7; no reliable D call. The V gene's germline CDR1 is SGHNT and CDR2 YYREEE (reference sequence). The CDR3 is 15 amino acids. Trimming shortened V by 4 bases and J by 3 bases, and 17 bases separated the two germline ends. Here the CDR3 DNA reads TGTGCCAGCAGCCCCTCCAGTGGCGGAAACTACGAGCAGTACTTC. The encoded protein is CASSPSSGGNYEQYF.

This clone appeared once. The chain recombines TRBV7-6 with TRBJ2-1; TRBD1 matches at 9 bases. With V trimmed by 5 bases and J by 2 bases, 4 bases remained unmatched. CDR3 length: 15 amino acids. Germline CDR1 SGHVS, CDR2 FNYEAQ. The CDR3 spells CASSPRTGAYNEQFF. The DNA of the CDR3 is TGTGCCAGCAGCCCTAGGACAGGGGCCTACAATGAGCAGTTCTTC.

The rearrangement links TRBV6-2 or TRBV6-3 to TRBJ2-5; 8 bases line up with TRBD1. The V segment lost 5 bases and the J segment 5 bases; nucleotides outside the gene matches: 7. The CDR3 length is 14 residues. Germline CDR1 MNHEY, CDR2 SVGEGT. CDR3 sequence reads: CASSPLTGEETQYF. The CDR3 coding sequence is TGTGCCAGCAGTCCACTGACAGGGGAGGAGACCCAGTACTTC.

V usage is TRBV11-2 and J usage is TRBJ1-5, with D tentatively TRBD1 (5 bases). This CDR3 is 13 amino acids long. Trimming took 3 bases from V and 4 from J, leaving 7 bases between them. CDR1 SGHAT and CDR2 FQNNGV come from the germline V gene. This chain's CDR3 is CASSFHRNQPQHF. As DNA, the CDR3 is TGTGCCAGCAGCTTCCACAGGAATCAGCCCCAGCATTTT.

The chain links TRBV12-3 or TRBV12-4 to TRBJ2-5; 7 bases agree with TRBD2. With 4 bases clipped from V and 1 base from J, the junction kept 0 bases outside the gene matches. The length of the CDR3 is 13 residues. For the CDR3, the DNA is TGTGCCAGCAGTTCGGGGGGCCAAGAGACCCAGTACTTC. Translating gives CASSSGGQETQYF.

This clone was observed a single time. The V and J genes are TRBV5-1 and TRBJ2-4, with TRBD1 matching 7 bases. Losses at the gene ends were 5 bases for V and 1 base for J; bases not matched to a gene: 9. CDR1 is SGHRS and CDR2 is YFSETQ in the germline V gene. The CDR3 covers 16 residues. The CDR3 loop is CASRPDRELAKNIQYF. Here the CDR3 DNA reads TGCGCCAGCAGGCCAGACAGGGAGCTCGCCAAAAACATTCAGTACTTC.

The chain carries TRBV2 and TRBJ2-2; perhaps TRBD1 as D (6 bases). V lost 7 bases and J lost 4, with 13 bases in between. Germline-derived CDR1 and CDR2 are SNHLY and FYNNEI. The CDR3 has 14 amino acids. This CDR3 reads CASKGQPGTGELFF. As DNA, the CDR3 is TGTGCCAGCAAGGGACAACCAGGCACCGGGGAGCTGTTTTTT.

This rearrangement joins TRBV18 to TRBJ2-7; TRBD1 is a possible D gene (5 bases). Trimming took 1 base from V and 3 from J, leaving 7 bases between them. Germline V CDR1 and CDR2: KGHSH, LQKENI. The CDR3 sequence is 13 residues long. The CDR3 protein is CASSPRQHYEQYF. CDR3 in DNA: TGTGCCAGCTCACCACGACAGCACTACGAGCAGTACTTC.

The V and J genes are TRBV27 and TRBJ1-1; 7 bases are a match to TRBD1. CDR3 size: 14 residues. V lost 6 bases, J lost 3 bases, and 7 bases stayed unmatched. Germline V gene lookup returns CDR1 MNHEY and CDR2 SMNVEV (reference sequence). Here the CDR3 DNA reads TGTGCCAGCAGACAACAGGGGACAGACACTGAAGCTTTCTTT. Protein product: CASRQQGTDTEAFF.

The chain recombines TRBV19 with TRBJ2-1, with 7 bases fitting TRBD1. Losses at the gene ends were 1 base for V and 3 bases for J; bases not matched to a gene: 3. CDR1 is LNHDA and CDR2 is SQIVND in the germline V gene (reference sequence). The CDR3 totals 15 residues. As DNA, the CDR3 is TGTGCCAGTAGTATAGTAGGGGGCCTCTACAATGAGCAGTTCTTC. Translation: CASSIVGGLYNEQFF.

V gene TRBV27 combines with J gene TRBJ2-7, with D tentatively TRBD2 (5 bases). CDR1 and CDR2 (germline): MNHEY, SMNVEV (reference sequence). V lost 2 bases and J 6 bases, leaving 11 bases between the germline ends. The CDR3 consists of 13 residues. CDR3 region: CASSLTGISEQYF. CDR3 nucleotide sequence: TGTGCCAGCAGTTTAACCGGGATCTCCGAGCAGTACTTC.

Here the CDR3 DNA reads TGTGCCAGCAGCGCAAAAGGAGGGACAGGATTCACCGGGGAGCTGTTTTTT. Its protein product is CASSAKGGTGFTGELFF. The chain joins TRBV9 to TRBJ2-2; 8 bases align to TRBD1. CDR3 length: 17 residues. Germline V gene lookup returns CDR1 SGDLS and CDR2 YYNGEE. Germline trimming cut 3 bases from V and 4 bases from J; bases unmatched to any gene: 11.

V gene TRBV19 combines with J gene TRBJ1-1; D might be TRBD1 (5 bases). CDR3 size: 13 residues. V was clipped by 5 bases and J by 1 base, with 8 bases between them. The germline V gene encodes CDR1 LNHDA and CDR2 SQIVND (reference sequence). CDR3 protein: CASSPGKNTEAFF. The CDR3 DNA is TGTGCCAGTAGTCCAGGGAAGAACACTGAAGCTTTCTTT.

V and J are TRBV6-5 and TRBJ1-1, with a possible D match to TRBD1 (5 bases). The ends were cut back, 0 bases at V and 2 bases at J, with 13 bases in the middle. CDR3 length: 16 amino acids. The germline gives CDR1 MNHEY, CDR2 SVGAGI. CDR3 protein: CASSYSWTHSNTEAFF. For the CDR3, the DNA is TGTGCCAGCAGTTACTCCTGGACACATTCCAACACTGAAGCTTTCTTT.

The chain is built from TRBV7-2 and TRBJ2-1; TRBD2 aligns across 10 bases. V trimming: 5 bases; J trimming: 3 bases; junction bases outside the gene matches: 10. Germline assignment: CDR1 SGHTA and CDR2 FQGNSA. The CDR3 has 17 amino acids. CDR3 in amino acids: CASSIGSSGSYYNEQFF. CDR3 DNA sequence: TGTGCCAGCAGCATAGGGTCTAGCGGGAGTTACTACAATGAGCAGTTCTTC. Using reference TRBV7-2 and TRBJ2-1 for the parts outside the CDR3, the full variable domain is GAGVSQSPSNKVTEKGKDVELRCDPISGHTALYWYRQSLGQGLEFLIYFQGNSAPDKSGLPSDRFSAERTGGSVSTLTIQRTQQEDSAVYLCASSIGSSGSYYNEQFFGPGTRLTVL.